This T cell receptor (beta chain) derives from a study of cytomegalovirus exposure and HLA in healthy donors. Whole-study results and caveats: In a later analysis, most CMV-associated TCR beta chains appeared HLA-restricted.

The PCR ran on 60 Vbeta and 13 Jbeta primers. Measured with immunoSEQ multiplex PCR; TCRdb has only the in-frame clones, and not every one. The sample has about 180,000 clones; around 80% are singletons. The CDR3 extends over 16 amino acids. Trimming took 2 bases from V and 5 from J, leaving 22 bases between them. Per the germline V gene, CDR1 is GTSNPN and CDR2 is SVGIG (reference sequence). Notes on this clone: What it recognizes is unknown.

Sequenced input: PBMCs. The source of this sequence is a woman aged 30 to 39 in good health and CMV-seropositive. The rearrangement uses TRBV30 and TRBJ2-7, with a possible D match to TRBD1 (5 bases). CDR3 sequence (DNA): TGTGCCTGGAGTCCCCCCTCAGGGCTTCGATTCCACGAGCAGTACTTC. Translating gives CAWSPPSGLRFHEQYF.